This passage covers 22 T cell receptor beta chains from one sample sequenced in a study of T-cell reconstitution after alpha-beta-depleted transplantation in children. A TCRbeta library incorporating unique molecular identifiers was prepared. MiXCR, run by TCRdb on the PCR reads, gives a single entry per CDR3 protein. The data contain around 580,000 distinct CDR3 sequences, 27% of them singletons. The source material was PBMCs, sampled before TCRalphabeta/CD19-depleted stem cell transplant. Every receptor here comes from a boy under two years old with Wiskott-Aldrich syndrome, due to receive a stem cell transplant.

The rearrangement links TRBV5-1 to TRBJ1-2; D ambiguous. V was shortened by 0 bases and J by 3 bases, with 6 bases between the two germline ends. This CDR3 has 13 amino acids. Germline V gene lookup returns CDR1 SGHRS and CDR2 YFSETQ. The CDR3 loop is CASSLVLDYGYTF. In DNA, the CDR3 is TGCGCCAGCAGCTTGGTCTTAGACTATGGCTACACCTTC. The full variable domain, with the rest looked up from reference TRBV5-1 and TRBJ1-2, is KAGVTQTPRYLIKTRGQQVTLSCSPISGHRSVSWYQQTPGQGLQFLFEYFSETQRNKGNFPGRFSGRQFSNSRSEMNVSTLELGDSALYLCASSLVLDYGYTFGSGTRLTVV.

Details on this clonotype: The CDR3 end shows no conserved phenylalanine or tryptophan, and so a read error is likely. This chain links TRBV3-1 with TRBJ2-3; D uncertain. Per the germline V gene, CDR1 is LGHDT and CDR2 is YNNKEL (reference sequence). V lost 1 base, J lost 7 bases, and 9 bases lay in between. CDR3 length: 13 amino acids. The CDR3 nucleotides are TGTGCCAGCAGCCAAGTAACCGGGTATACGCAGTATTAT. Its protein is CASSQVTGYTQYY.

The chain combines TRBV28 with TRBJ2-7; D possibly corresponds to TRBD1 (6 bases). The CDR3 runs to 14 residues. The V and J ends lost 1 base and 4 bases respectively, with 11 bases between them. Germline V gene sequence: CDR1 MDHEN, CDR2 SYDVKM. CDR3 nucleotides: TGTGCCAGCAGTTTATACGGACAGCCATACGAGCAGTACTTC. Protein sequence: CASSLYGQPYEQYF.

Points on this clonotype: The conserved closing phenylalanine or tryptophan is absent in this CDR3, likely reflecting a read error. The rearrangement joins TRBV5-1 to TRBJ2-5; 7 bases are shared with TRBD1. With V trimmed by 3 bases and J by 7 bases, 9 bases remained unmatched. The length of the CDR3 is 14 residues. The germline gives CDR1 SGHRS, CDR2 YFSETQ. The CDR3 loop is CASSSGQGVGTQYL. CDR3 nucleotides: TGCGCCAGCAGCTCGGGCCAGGGGGTGGGGACCCAGTACTTG.

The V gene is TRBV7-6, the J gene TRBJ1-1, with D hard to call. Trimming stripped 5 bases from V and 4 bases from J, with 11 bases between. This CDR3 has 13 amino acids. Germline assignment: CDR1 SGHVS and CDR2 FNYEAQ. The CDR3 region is CASSADGPTEAFF. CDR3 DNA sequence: TGTGCCAGCAGCGCCGACGGGCCCACTGAAGCTTTCTTT.

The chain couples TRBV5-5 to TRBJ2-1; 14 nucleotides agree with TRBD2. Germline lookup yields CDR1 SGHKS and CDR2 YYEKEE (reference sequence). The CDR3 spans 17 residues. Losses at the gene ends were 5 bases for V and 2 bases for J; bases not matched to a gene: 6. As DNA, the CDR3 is TGTGCCAGCAGAGGACTAGCGGGAGGCTTCACCTACAATGAGCAGTTCTTC. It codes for CASRGLAGGFTYNEQFF. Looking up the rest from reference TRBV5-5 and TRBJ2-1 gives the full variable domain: DAGVTQSPTHLIKTRGQQVTLRCSPISGHKSVSWYQQVLGQGPQFIFQYYEKEERGRGNFPDRFSARQFPNYSSELNVNALLLGDSALYLCASRGLAGGFTYNEQFFGPGTRLTVL.

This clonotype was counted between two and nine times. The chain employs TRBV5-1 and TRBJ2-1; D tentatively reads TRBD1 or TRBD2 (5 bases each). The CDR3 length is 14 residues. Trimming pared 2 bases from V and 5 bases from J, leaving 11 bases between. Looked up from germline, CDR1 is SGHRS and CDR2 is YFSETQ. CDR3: CASSLGTGNNEQFF. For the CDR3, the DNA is TGCGCCAGCAGCTTAGGGACGGGTAACAATGAGCAGTTCTTC.

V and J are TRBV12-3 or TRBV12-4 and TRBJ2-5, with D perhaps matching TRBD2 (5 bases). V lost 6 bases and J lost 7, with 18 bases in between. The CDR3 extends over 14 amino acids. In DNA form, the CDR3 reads TGTGCCAGCAGGTTGGGATGGGGAGCTAGGACCCAGTACTTC. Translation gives CASRLGWGARTQYF.

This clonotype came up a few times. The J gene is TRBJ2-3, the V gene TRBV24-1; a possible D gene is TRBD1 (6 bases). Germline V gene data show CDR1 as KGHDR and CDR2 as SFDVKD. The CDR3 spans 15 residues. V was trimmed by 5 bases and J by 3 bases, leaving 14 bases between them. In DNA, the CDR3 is TGTGCCACCAGTGGGCCAGGGGATCGTACAGATACGCAGTATTTT. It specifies CATSGPGDRTDTQYF.

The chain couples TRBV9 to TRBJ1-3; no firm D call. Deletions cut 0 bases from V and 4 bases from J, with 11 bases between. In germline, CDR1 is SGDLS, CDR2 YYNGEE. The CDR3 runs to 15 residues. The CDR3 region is CASSVGPTRGNTIYF. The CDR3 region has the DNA TGTGCCAGCAGCGTAGGTCCGACACGCGGAAACACCATATATTTT.

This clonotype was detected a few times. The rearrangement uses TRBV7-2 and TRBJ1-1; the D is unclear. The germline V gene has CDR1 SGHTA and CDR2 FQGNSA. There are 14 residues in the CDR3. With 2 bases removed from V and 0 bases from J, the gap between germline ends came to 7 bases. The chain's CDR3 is CASSLYQLNTEAFF. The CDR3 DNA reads TGTGCCAGCAGCTTATACCAACTGAACACTGAAGCTTTCTTT. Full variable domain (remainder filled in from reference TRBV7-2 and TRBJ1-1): GAGVSQSPSNKVTEKGKDVELRCDPISGHTALYWYRQSLGQGLEFLIYFQGNSAPDKSGLPSDRFSAERTGGSVSTLTIQRTQQEDSAVYLCASSLYQLNTEAFFGQGTRLTVV.

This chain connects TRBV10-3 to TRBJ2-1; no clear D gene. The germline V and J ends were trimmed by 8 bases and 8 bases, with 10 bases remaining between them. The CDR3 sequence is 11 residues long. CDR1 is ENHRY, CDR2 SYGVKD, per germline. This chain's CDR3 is CAIEYGDEQFF. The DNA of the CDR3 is TGTGCCATCGAGTACGGCGATGAGCAGTTCTTC.

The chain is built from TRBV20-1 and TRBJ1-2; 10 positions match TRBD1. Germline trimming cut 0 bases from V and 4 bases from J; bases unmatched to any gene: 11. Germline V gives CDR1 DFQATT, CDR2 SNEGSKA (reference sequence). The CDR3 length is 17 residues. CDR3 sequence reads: CSARDGRQGARGYGYTF. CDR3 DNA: TGCAGTGCTAGAGATGGGAGACAGGGGGCGAGGGGCTATGGCTACACCTTC.

CDR3 DNA: TGCGCCAGCAGCTTGGTTGGACAAAGCGATGAGCAGTTCTTC. This sequence encodes CASSLVGQSDEQFF. The J gene is TRBJ2-1, the V gene TRBV5-1; D perhaps matches TRBD1 (5 bases). The V end lost 0 bases, the J end lost 8 bases, and 12 bases lay between the germline ends. CDR1 is SGHRS and CDR2 is YFSETQ in the germline V gene. CDR3 length: 14 residues. The complete variable domain, with remaining parts taken from reference TRBV5-1 and TRBJ2-1, reads KAGVTQTPRYLIKTRGQQVTLSCSPISGHRSVSWYQQTPGQGLQFLFEYFSETQRNKGNFPGRFSGRQFSNSRSEMNVSTLELGDSALYLCASSLVGQSDEQFFGPGTRLTVL.

The CDR3 loop is CSTGPSQDEQFF. The CDR3 DNA sequence: TGCAGTACGGGGCCCTCACAGGATGAGCAGTTCTTC. The gene calls are TRBV20-1 and TRBJ2-1, with D possibly called TRBD1 or TRBD2 (5 bases each). Germline V gene sequence: CDR1 DFQATT, CDR2 SNEGSKA (reference sequence). V was pared by 8 bases and J by 8 bases, with 16 bases between. The CDR3 length is 12 residues.

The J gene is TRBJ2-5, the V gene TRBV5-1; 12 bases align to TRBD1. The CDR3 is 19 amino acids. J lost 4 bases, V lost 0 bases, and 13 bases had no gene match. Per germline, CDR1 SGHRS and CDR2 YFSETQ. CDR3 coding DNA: TGCGCCAGCAGCTTGGCCCCGGGACAGGGGGCTGGTCGGAGAGAGACCCAGTACTTC. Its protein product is CASSLAPGQGAGRRETQYF.

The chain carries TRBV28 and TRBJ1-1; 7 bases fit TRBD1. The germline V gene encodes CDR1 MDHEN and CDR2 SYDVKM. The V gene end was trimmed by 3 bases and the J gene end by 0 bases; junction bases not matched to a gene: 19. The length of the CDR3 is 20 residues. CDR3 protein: CASSLLGARTGVLVNTEAFF. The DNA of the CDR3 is TGTGCCAGCAGTTTGTTAGGGGCTCGAACAGGGGTGTTGGTGAACACTGAAGCTTTCTTT.

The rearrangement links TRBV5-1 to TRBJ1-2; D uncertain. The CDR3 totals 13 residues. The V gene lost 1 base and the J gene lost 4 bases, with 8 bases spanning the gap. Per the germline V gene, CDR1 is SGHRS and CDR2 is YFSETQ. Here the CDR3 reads CASSLNGIYGYTF. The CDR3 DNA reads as TGCGCCAGCAGCTTGAACGGCATCTATGGCTACACCTTC.

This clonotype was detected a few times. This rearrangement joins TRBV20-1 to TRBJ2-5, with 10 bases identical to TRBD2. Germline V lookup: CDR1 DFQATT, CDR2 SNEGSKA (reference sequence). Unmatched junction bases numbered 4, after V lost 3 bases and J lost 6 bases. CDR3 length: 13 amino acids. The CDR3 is CSASPSGSKTQYF. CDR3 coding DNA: TGCAGTGCTAGCCCTAGCGGGAGTAAGACCCAGTACTTC.

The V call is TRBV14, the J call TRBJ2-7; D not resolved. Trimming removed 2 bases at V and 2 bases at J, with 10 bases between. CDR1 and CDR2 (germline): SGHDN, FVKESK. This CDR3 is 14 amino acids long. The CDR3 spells CASSQYQEPYEQYF. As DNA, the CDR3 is TGTGCCAGCAGCCAATACCAGGAACCCTACGAGCAGTACTTC.

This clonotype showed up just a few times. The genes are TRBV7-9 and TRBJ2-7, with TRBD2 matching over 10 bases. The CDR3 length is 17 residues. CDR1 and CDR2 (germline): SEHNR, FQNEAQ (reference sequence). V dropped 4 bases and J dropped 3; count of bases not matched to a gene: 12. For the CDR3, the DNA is TGTGCCAGCAGCTCATCGAGTGGGACTAGCGAACACTACGAGCAGTACTTC. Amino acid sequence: CASSSSSGTSEHYEQYF.

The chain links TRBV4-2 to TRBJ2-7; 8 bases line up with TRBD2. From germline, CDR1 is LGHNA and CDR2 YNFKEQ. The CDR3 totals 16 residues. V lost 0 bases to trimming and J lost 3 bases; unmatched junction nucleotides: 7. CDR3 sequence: CASSQDLVGLDYEQYF. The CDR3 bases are TGTGCCAGCAGCCAAGACTTAGTGGGACTAGACTACGAGCAGTACTTC.